The 2 T cell receptor beta chains in this list originate from one sample, sequenced in a study of cytomegalovirus exposure and HLA in healthy donors. 13 Jbeta primers and 60 Vbeta primers were used for the PCR. Sequenced by immunoSEQ multiplex PCR; TCRdb stores in-frame clones only, minus some. The sample records 110,000 to 150,000 clones, roughly 9.4% being singletons. The material sequenced was PBMCs. The receptors originated from a male donor in good health and CMV-seronegative.

This clone occurred a few times. The chain recombines TRBV28 with TRBJ2-5; D unresolved. Trimming cost V 7 bases and J 9 bases, with 21 bases left between them. The CDR3 is 14 amino acids. The germline gives CDR1 MDHEN, CDR2 SYDVKM. The CDR3 DNA sequence: TGTGCCAGCAACCCCCCTGGAAACCCCGCGGCCCAGTACTTC. It codes for CASNPPGNPAAQYF.

There are a few counts of this clone. This chain uses TRBV4-1 with TRBJ2-1; 13 nucleotides agree with TRBD2. The CDR3 is 18 amino acids. Germline V lookup: CDR1 MGHRA, CDR2 YSYEKL. Trimming at V came to 0 bases and at J to 2 bases, leaving 4 bases not matched to a gene. The DNA for the CDR3 is TGCGCCAGCAGCCAAGATCGGACTAGCGGGAGCACCTACAATGAGCAGTTCTTC. Its protein is CASSQDRTSGSTYNEQFF.